This is a list of T cell receptor beta chains from one sample in a study of T cell responses to AZD1222 COVID-19 vaccine. Using immunoSEQ multiplex PCR, the repertoire was profiled, and TCRdb retains in-frame clones only, with some absent. The sample lists 130,000 to 150,000 clones, 89% seen once, with roughly 1.7% in the top ten. The sample in question was peripheral blood, obtained 28 days after the second AZD1222 dose. These TCRs come from an adult who received the AZD1222 COVID-19 vaccine. CDR3s leave out the opening cysteine and the closing phenylalanine or tryptophan. D genes are given only for firm matches.

TRBJ1-4	TRBV10-3	.	AIALGINEKLF
TRBJ2-2	TRBV18	TRBD1	ASSPTLLTGKAGELF
TRBJ2-6	TRBV10-3	.	AINRGGLSSSGANVLT
TRBJ1-6	TRBV27	.	ASSLSGGLSPLH
TRBJ2-7	TRBV27	TRBD2	ASSFPGTSVSYEQY
TRBJ2-1	TRBV10-1	.	ASSEGDGEQF
TRBJ1-6	TRBV11-2	TRBD1	ASTGQGKNSPLH
TRBJ1-5	TRBV4-1	.	ASSASGGPEPQH
TRBJ2-7	TRBV18	.	ASSSRDDEQY
TRBJ1-6	TRBV4-3	.	ASSQDNAAYNSPLH
TRBJ1-1	TRBV4-1	TRBD1	ASSHSNRGETEAF
TRBJ2-3	TRBV19	.	ASSTTGVTDTQY
TRBJ2-1	TRBV6-2/TRBV6-3	TRBD2	ASSYSGLGGEQF
TRBJ1-5	TRBV18	.	ASSPAVLGPTGNQPQH
TRBJ2-3	TRBV3-1/TRBV3-2	.	ASSQTTFSSTDTQY
TRBJ2-7	TRBV5-5	.	ASRLDILRYEQY
TRBJ2-7	TRBV10-2	TRBD1	ASSWTGEGYEQY
TRBJ1-6	TRBV28	TRBD1	ASRQGNSPLH
TRBJ2-3	TRBV4-1	.	ASSQDPLLNSPDTQY
TRBJ2-7	TRBV5-1	.	ASSPGTPPYEQY
TRBJ1-4	TRBV25-1	TRBD1	ASSKGQGGWSEKLF
TRBJ1-5	TRBV23-1	.	ASSRTDSGKGQPQH
TRBJ1-4	TRBV6-1	.	ASSEGGHNEKLF
TRBJ1-1	TRBV19	.	ASSIRGNTEAF
TRBJ2-1	TRBV2	.	ASKPHQGDYDEQF
TRBJ1-4	TRBV5-8	.	ASTRRGGVGEKLF
TRBJ2-7	TRBV6-5	.	VSGRDVAAYEQY